This T cell receptor (beta chain) was sequenced in a study of shared clonotypes between healthy human individuals. Background on the study: Per donor, CD8 memory used one plate, CD8 naive used two, CD4 memory used three and CD4 naive used three.

Looked up from germline, CDR1 is SQVTM and CDR2 is ANQGSEA. This CDR3 contains 13 residues. The trim removed 4 bases at V and 5 bases at J, leaving 5 bases unmatched. Sequenced by immunoSEQ multiplex PCR; TCRdb stores in-frame clones only, minus some. The table has around 700,000 clones, less than 80% seen once. This clone was counted only a few times. The rearrangement links TRBV29-1 to TRBJ2-1; 7 nucleotides match TRBD1. The receptor's source is a woman between 25 and 40 years old in good health. The sequenced sample was memory CD4+ T cells sorted from blood. The subset is: CD45RA-negative fraction. The CDR3 coding sequence is TGCAGCGTTGGACAGGGACACGACAATGAGCAGTTCTTC. Translating gives CSVGQGHDNEQFF.